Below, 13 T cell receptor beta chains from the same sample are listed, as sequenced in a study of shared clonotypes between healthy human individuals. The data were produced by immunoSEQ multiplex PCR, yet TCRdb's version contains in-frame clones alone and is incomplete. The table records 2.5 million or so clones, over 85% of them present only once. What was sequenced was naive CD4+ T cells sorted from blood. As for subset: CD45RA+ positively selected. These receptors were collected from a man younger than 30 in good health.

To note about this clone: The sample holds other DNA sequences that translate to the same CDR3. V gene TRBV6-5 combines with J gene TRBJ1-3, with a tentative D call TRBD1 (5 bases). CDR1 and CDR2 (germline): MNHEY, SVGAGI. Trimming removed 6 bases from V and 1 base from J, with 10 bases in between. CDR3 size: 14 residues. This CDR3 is CASSSGLSGNTIYF. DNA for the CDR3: TGTGCCAGCAGCTCGGGACTTTCTGGAAACACCATATATTTT.

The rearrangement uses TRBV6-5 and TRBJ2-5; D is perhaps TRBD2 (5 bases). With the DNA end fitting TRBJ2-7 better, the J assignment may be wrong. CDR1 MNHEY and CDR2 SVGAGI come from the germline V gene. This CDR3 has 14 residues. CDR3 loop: CASRADGVRNEQYF. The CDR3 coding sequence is TGTGCCAGCAGGGCTGACGGGGTGAGGAACGAGCAGTACTTC.

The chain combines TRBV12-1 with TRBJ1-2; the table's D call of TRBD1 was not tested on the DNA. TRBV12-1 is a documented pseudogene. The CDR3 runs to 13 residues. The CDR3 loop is CASSFDTNYGYTF. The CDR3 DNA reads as TGTGCCAGCAGCTTTGACACTAACTATGGCTACACCTTC.

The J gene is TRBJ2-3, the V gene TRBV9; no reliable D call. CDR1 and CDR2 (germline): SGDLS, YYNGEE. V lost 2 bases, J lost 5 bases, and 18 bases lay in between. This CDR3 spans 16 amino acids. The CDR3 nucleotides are TGTGCCAGCAGCGTCAGTCACGGCCCCCCGATAGATACGCAGTATTTT. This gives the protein CASSVSHGPPIDTQYF.

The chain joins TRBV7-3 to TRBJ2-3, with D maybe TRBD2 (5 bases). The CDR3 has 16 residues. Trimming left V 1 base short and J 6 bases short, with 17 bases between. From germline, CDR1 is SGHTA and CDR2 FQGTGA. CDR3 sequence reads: CASSLNPASPGDTQYF. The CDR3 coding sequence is TGTGCCAGCAGCTTAAACCCTGCCTCCCCGGGGGATACGCAGTATTTT.

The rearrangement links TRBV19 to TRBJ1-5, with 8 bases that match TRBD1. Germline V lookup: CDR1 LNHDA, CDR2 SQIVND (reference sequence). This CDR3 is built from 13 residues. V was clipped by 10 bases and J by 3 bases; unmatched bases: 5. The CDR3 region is CATQDRDNQPQHF. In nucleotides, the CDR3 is TGTGCCACCCAGGACAGGGACAATCAGCCCCAGCATTTT.

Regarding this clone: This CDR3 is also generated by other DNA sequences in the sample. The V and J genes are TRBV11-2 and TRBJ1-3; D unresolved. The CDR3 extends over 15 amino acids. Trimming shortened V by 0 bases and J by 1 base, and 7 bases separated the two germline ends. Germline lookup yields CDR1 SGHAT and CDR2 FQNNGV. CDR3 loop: CASSLDGRSGNTIYF. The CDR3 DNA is TGTGCCAGCAGCTTAGACGGGAGATCTGGAAACACCATATATTTT.

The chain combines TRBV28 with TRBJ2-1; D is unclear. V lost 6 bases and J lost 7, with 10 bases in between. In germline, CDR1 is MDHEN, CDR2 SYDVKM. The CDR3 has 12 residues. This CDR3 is CASSPRLNEQFF. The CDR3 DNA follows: TGTGCCAGCAGCCCCCGCTTAAATGAGCAGTTCTTC.

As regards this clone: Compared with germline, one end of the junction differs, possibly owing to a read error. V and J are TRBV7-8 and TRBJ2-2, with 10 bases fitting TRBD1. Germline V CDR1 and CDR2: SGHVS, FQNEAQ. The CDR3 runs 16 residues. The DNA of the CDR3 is TGTGCCAGCAGCTTAGCGGGACAGGGGAACGCCGGGGAGCTGTTTTTT. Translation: CASSLAGQGNAGELFF.

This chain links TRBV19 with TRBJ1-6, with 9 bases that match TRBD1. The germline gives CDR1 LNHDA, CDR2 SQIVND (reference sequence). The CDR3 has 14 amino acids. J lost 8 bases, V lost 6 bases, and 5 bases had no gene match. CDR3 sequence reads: CASRPGQGHSPLHF. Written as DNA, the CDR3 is TGTGCCAGTAGACCGGGACAGGGACATTCACCCCTCCACTTT.

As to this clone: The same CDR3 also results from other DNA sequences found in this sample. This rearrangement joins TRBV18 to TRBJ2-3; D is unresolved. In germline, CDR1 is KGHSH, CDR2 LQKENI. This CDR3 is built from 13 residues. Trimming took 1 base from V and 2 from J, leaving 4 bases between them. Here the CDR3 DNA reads TGTGCCAGCTCACCACGGGTCACAGATACGCAGTATTTT. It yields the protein CASSPRVTDTQYF.

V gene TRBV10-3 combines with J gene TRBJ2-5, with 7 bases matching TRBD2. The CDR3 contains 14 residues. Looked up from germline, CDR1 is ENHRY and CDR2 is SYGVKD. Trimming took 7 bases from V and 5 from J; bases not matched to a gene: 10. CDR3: CAITRDYPGETQYF. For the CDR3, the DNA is TGTGCCATCACAAGGGACTACCCAGGGGAGACCCAGTACTTC.

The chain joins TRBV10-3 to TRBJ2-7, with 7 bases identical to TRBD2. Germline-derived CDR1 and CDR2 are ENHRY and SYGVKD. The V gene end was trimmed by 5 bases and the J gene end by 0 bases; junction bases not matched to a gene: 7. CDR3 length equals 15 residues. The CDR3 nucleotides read TGTGCCATCAGTCCGACTGGCGGGAGCTCCTACGAGCAGTACTTC. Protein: CAISPTGGSSYEQYF.